Below are 27 T cell receptor beta chains sequenced from a single sample in a study of blood T cell repertoires in COVID-19 (dated by TCRdb to about 2020). The protocol used for the library was the immunoSEQ multiplex PCR assay. TCRdb carries this immuneACCESS record with in-frame sequences only. Its versions omit some clonotypes, under half of them owing to an unresolved V gene in the studies checked, with the rest unexplained. The table for this sample lists about 300,000 clones; about 87% of them were counted only once. The biggest ten clones account for 6.9% of the sample. The sequenced material came from peripheral blood. Source of these receptors: a woman aged 25 to 39 who had recovered from COVID-19.

The V and J genes are TRBV10-3 and TRBJ1-1; D is undetermined. From germline, CDR1 is ENHRY and CDR2 SYGVKD. The CDR3 contains 11 residues. Trimming shortened V by 8 bases and J by 12 bases, and 16 bases separated the two germline ends. The chain's CDR3 is CAIGPLGDPFF. In nucleotides, the CDR3 is TGTGCCATCGGGCCACTCGGCGACCCTTTCTTT.

The rearrangement joins TRBV30 to TRBJ1-1; D is ambiguous. Per the germline V gene, CDR1 is GTSNPN and CDR2 is SVGIG (reference sequence). V lost 2 bases and J lost 3, with 7 bases in between. The CDR3 spans 12 residues. CDR3 nucleotide sequence: TGTGCCTGGAGTCCCCGGTACACTGAAGCTTTCTTT. Translation: CAWSPRYTEAFF.

The chain employs TRBV27 and TRBJ2-3; the match to TRBD2 covers 11 bases. Trimming removed 3 bases from V and 5 bases from J; junction bases left unmatched: 10. The CDR3 contains 17 residues. CDR1 and CDR2 from the germline V gene are MNHEY and SMNVEV (reference sequence). CDR3 residues: CASSFLAGGEIKDTQYF. Written as DNA, the CDR3 is TGTGCCAGCAGTTTTCTAGCGGGGGGCGAAATTAAAGATACGCAGTATTTT.

This chain connects TRBV5-1 to TRBJ2-5; D is perhaps TRBD2 (6 bases). Germline CDR1 reads SGHRS; CDR2 reads YFSETQ. The CDR3 loop spans 14 amino acids. The V end was cut by 1 base, the J end by 4 bases, with 11 bases between. The DNA of the CDR3 is TGCGCCAGCAGCTTGCGCGGGGTCGGAGAGACCCAGTACTTC. Amino acids: CASSLRGVGETQYF. The full variable domain, in which reference TRBV5-1 and TRBJ2-5 provide the parts outside the CDR3, is KAGVTQTPRYLIKTRGQQVTLSCSPISGHRSVSWYQQTPGQGLQFLFEYFSETQRNKGNFPGRFSGRQFSNSRSEMNVSTLELGDSALYLCASSLRGVGETQYFGPGTRLLVL.

CDR3 in amino acids: CASSYSSRSYNSPLHF. As DNA, the CDR3 is TGTGCCAGCAGTTACTCTTCCAGGTCCTATAATTCACCCCTCCACTTT. The rearrangement links TRBV6-5 to TRBJ1-6; D is uncertain. Germline V lookup: CDR1 MNHEY, CDR2 SVGAGI. This CDR3 has 16 residues. Trimming pared 0 bases from V and 1 base from J, leaving 7 bases between.

V is TRBV7-3 and J is TRBJ2-3, with TRBD2 matching 10 bases. The germline V gene encodes CDR1 SGHTA and CDR2 FQGTGA. Trimming removed 2 bases from V and 1 base from J; junction bases left unmatched: 6. The CDR3 has 17 residues. The CDR3 loop is CASSLGKRGGRTDTQYF. The CDR3 DNA reads TGTGCCAGCAGCTTAGGAAAGCGGGGGGGTCGCACAGATACGCAGTATTTT.

The V gene is TRBV5-6, the J gene TRBJ1-1, with D possibly TRBD1 on 5 matching bases. Deletions cut 4 bases from V and 5 bases from J, with 15 bases between. This CDR3 is 14 amino acids long. The germline V gene encodes CDR1 SGHDT and CDR2 YYEEEE. The CDR3 DNA reads TGTGCCAGCAGCACCAATCGAAGGGGAACTGAAGCTTTCTTT. Encoded protein: CASSTNRRGTEAFF.

About this clone: A read error may produce the germline difference seen at one junction end. The CDR3, as DNA: TGTGCCAGCAGTTCTCCGACTGGCGGGGGGCAATTT. Its translation: CASSSPTGGGQF. This rearrangement joins TRBV28 to TRBJ2-3; TRBD2 matches 8 bases. Germline V gives CDR1 MDHEN, CDR2 SYDVKM. This CDR3 has 12 residues.

This rearrangement joins TRBV28 to TRBJ1-1; TRBD1 is a possible D gene (5 bases). V was pared by 7 bases and J by 10 bases, with 16 bases between. The CDR3 totals 12 residues. CDR1 MDHEN and CDR2 SYDVKM come from the germline V gene. This CDR3 is CASTPPGRRAFF. CDR3 coding DNA: TGTGCCAGCACCCCCCCAGGGCGTCGAGCTTTCTTT.

The CDR3 sequence is CASSPGQGTGELFF. The DNA for the CDR3 is TGTGCCAGCAGCCCCGGACAGGGGACCGGGGAGCTGTTTTTT. V gene TRBV7-3 combines with J gene TRBJ2-2; 9 bases agree with TRBD1. This CDR3 has 14 amino acids. J was trimmed by 5 bases and V by 5 bases; bases with no gene match: 3. CDR1 and CDR2 (germline): SGHTA, FQGTGA.

This chain uses TRBV11-3 with TRBJ2-7; possible D gene TRBD2, 6 bases. CDR3 length equals 14 residues. Trimming took off 3 bases at V and 5 bases at J, with 14 bases between the two ends. Germline CDR1 is SGHNT and CDR2 is YENEEA. CDR3 region: CASSFGGAKDEQYF. The CDR3 DNA sequence: TGTGCCAGCAGCTTCGGAGGGGCTAAGGACGAGCAGTACTTC.

This clone has a single count. The chain recombines TRBV18 with TRBJ2-3; 12 nucleotides match TRBD1. Trimming took 0 bases from V and 6 from J; bases not matched to a gene: 4. Germline CDR1 KGHSH, CDR2 LQKENI. CDR3 length: 16 amino acids. CDR3 sequence: CASSPPGQGADDTQYF. The CDR3 DNA is TGTGCCAGCTCACCACCGGGACAGGGGGCCGATGATACGCAGTATTTT.

The table lists this clone with a few counts. The chain links TRBV2 to TRBJ1-1, with TRBD1 identical over 8 bases. V dropped 3 bases and J dropped 10; count of bases not matched to a gene: 7. The CDR3 totals 13 residues. Germline V gene data show CDR1 as SNHLY and CDR2 as FYNNEI. Here the CDR3 reads CASSDRDRLRAFF. The CDR3 DNA reads TGTGCCAGCAGTGACCGGGACAGGTTAAGAGCTTTCTTT.

The chain uses TRBV4-1 and TRBJ2-7, with TRBD2 as a possible D gene (7 bases). The CDR3 extends over 16 amino acids. CDR1 is MGHRA and CDR2 is YSYEKL in the germline V gene. V was cut by 0 bases and J by 2 bases, with 14 bases left in between. CDR3 sequence reads: CASSQEGGTKTYEQYF. The CDR3 DNA reads as TGCGCCAGCAGCCAAGAGGGGGGGACAAAGACCTACGAGCAGTACTTC.

The chain links TRBV3-1 (or the pseudogene TRBV3-2) to TRBJ2-1; the D is unclear. With 3 bases removed from V and 5 bases from J, the gap between germline ends came to 14 bases. CDR3 length: 15 residues. From germline, CDR1 is LGHDT and CDR2 YNNKEL (reference sequence). The DNA for the CDR3 is TGTGCCAGCAGCCAGAGGTCGACCCAGAACAATGAGCAGTTCTTC. Protein product: CASSQRSTQNNEQFF.

The chain combines TRBV6-6 with TRBJ1-5; a possible D gene is TRBD1 (6 bases). Germline assignment: CDR1 MNHNY and CDR2 SVGAGI (reference sequence). V lost 7 bases and J 0 bases, leaving 13 bases between the germline ends. The CDR3 loop spans 15 amino acids. CDR3 loop: CASTRGAPSNQPQHF. In DNA, the CDR3 is TGTGCCAGCACCCGGGGGGCCCCTAGCAATCAGCCCCAGCATTTT.

The chain carries TRBV19 and TRBJ2-3; the D gene is possibly TRBD2 (7 bases). Looked up from germline, CDR1 is LNHDA and CDR2 is SQIVND (reference sequence). The length of the CDR3 is 14 residues. Trimming shortened V by 7 bases and J by 5 bases, and 16 bases separated the two germline ends. In DNA form, the CDR3 reads TGTGCCAGTAAGGTAGGGGGGGTAGGAGATACGCAGTATTTT. It translates to CASKVGGVGDTQYF.

This sequence joins TRBV6-5 and TRBJ2-7; a weak D match, TRBD1 (6 bases). The V gene lost 8 bases and the J gene lost 0 bases, with 14 bases spanning the gap. This CDR3 comprises 14 residues. The V gene's germline CDR1 is MNHEY and CDR2 SVGAGI. In nucleotides, the CDR3 is TGTGCCAGCGAGAGGGGGACAAACTCCTACGAGCAGTACTTC. Its translation: CASERGTNSYEQYF.

The chain joins TRBV29-1 to TRBJ2-2; 7 positions agree with TRBD1. Germline CDR1 reads SQVTM; CDR2 reads ANQGSEA. V lost 7 bases to trimming and J lost 1 base; unmatched junction nucleotides: 6. CDR3 length: 14 residues. The CDR3, as DNA: TGCAGCGCCTCGACAGGGAGGAACACCGGGGAGCTGTTTTTT. Translation gives CSASTGRNTGELFF.

The chain links TRBV5-1 to TRBJ1-4; D not certain. Germline V gives CDR1 SGHRS, CDR2 YFSETQ. Trimming removed 0 bases from V and 3 bases from J, with 9 bases in between. The CDR3 length is 15 residues. CDR3 nucleotide sequence: TGCGCCAGCAGCTTGGGACATCTGGCTAATGAAAAACTGTTTTTT. As protein: CASSLGHLANEKLFF.

The V and J genes are TRBV28 and TRBJ1-4; the D is unclear. Germline lookup yields CDR1 MDHEN and CDR2 SYDVKM. V dropped 4 bases and J dropped 5 bases, with 14 bases sitting between them. This CDR3 contains 15 residues. CDR3 protein: CASSSVGGINEKLFF. DNA of the CDR3: TGTGCCAGCAGTTCCGTCGGAGGTATCAATGAAAAACTGTTTTTT.

The V gene is TRBV11-2, the J gene TRBJ2-7, with 11 bases aligning to TRBD2. The CDR3 loop spans 15 amino acids. The germline V gene encodes CDR1 SGHAT and CDR2 FQNNGV. Unmatched junction bases numbered 7, after V lost 5 bases and J lost 4 bases. CDR3 nucleotide sequence: TGTGCCAGCAGCAGGGGGCCTAGCGGGGGGTACGAGCAGTACTTC. Protein product: CASSRGPSGGYEQYF.

V gene TRBV30 combines with J gene TRBJ2-2; 7 bases line up with TRBD1. J lost 7 bases, V lost 4 bases, and 15 bases had no gene match. The CDR3 spans 16 residues. Germline CDR1 reads GTSNPN; CDR2 reads SVGIG (reference sequence). CDR3 nucleotide sequence: TGTGCCTGGACCGAAAGGCCTAGGGGGCTTGGCGGGGAGCTGTTTTTT. Translating gives CAWTERPRGLGGELFF.

This rearrangement joins TRBV18 to TRBJ1-4; D is unclear. This CDR3 has 12 amino acids. Germline V gives CDR1 KGHSH, CDR2 LQKENI. V was shortened by 4 bases and J by 10 bases, with 10 bases between the two germline ends. CDR3 sequence reads: CASSQEEGKLFF. The DNA of the CDR3 is TGTGCCAGCTCACAAGAGGAGGGAAAACTGTTTTTT.

The chain employs TRBV5-6 and TRBJ1-2; 7 nucleotides line up with TRBD1. CDR3 length: 15 amino acids. Germline loops: CDR1 SGHDT, CDR2 YYEEEE. V was clipped by 4 bases and J by 1 base; unmatched bases: 7. Here the CDR3 DNA reads TGTGCCAGCAGCCTGGGGGGACAGAATAACTATGGCTACACCTTC. It specifies CASSLGGQNNYGYTF. The whole variable domain, remainder taken from reference TRBV5-6 and TRBJ1-2, is DAGVTQSPTHLIKTRGQQVTLRCSPKSGHDTVSWYQQALGQGPQFIFQYYEEEERQRGNFPDRFSGHQFPNYSSELNVNALLLGDSALYLCASSLGGQNNYGYTFGSGTRLTVV.

J is TRBJ1-1 and V is TRBV19; 8 positions match TRBD1. The trim removed 5 bases at V and 3 bases at J, leaving 5 bases unmatched. Per the germline V gene, CDR1 is LNHDA and CDR2 is SQIVND (reference sequence). The CDR3 is made up of 14 amino acids. Here the CDR3 reads CASSLLQGDTEAFF. CDR3 nucleotide sequence: TGTGCCAGTAGTCTATTACAGGGGGACACTGAAGCTTTCTTT.

J is TRBJ1-5 and V is TRBV6-1; D might be TRBD1 (6 bases). The CDR3 spans 16 residues. Between the trimmed V and J ends, which lost 0 bases and 3 bases, there was a span of 12 bases. Looked up from germline, CDR1 is MNHNS and CDR2 is SASEGT. The CDR3 DNA reads as TGTGCCAGCAGTGAAGCAAAGGGGGAACCCAATCAGCCCCAGCATTTT. It yields the protein CASSEAKGEPNQPQHF.